This is a list of T cell receptor beta chains from one sample in a study of blood T cell repertoires in COVID-19. TCRdb keeps only in-frame clones here, not all; method: immunoSEQ multiplex PCR. The table has roughly 170,000 clones, 88% seen once. What was sequenced was peripheral blood. All receptors derive from a man aged 60-69 years with acute or convalescent COVID-19. The CDR3 runs from the conserved cysteine through the conserved F or W.

j_call v_call cdr3_aa
TRBJ2-2 TRBV25-1 CASMSQNTGELFF
TRBJ2-3 TRBV6-5 CASSYSLATDTQYF
TRBJ2-5 TRBV7-2 CASSLSRGETQYF
TRBJ2-1 TRBV19 CASSELSQGAPVKEQFF
TRBJ2-2 TRBV7-3 CASSRDIATGELFF
TRBJ2-5 TRBV24-1 CATSDQRDRGAGETQYF
TRBJ1-1 TRBV25-1 CASSEWAGGTEAFF
TRBJ1-1 TRBV18 CASSLDRNTEAFF
TRBJ2-5 TRBV5-4 CASSLGDREAETQYF
TRBJ1-1 TRBV27 CASSFMRGTGPPEAFF
TRBJ1-1 TRBV4-1 CASSQSWGEGRNTEAFF
TRBJ1-3 TRBV9 CASSGTGAGNTIYF
TRBJ1-1 TRBV7-2 CASSLAPSGANTEAFF
TRBJ1-2 TRBV5-1 CASSPGTGGVGYTF
TRBJ2-1 TRBV12-3/TRBV12-4 CASSVGTGEEQFF
TRBJ2-7 TRBV19 CASSIASGSYEQYF
TRBJ1-2 TRBV5-4 CASRKSGGSGLFSF
TRBJ1-2 TRBV30 CAWSSPGQGSYGYTF
TRBJ2-1 TRBV15 CATSTWDRDYNEQFF
TRBJ1-2 TRBV27 CASSLWTGTGYTF
TRBJ2-7 TRBV3-1/TRBV3-2 CASSPGQDGSYEQYF
TRBJ2-1 TRBV10-3 CAISRWPSGSEIYNEQFF
TRBJ2-2 TRBV7-9 CASSEGDTGELFF